The 13 T cell receptor beta chains listed next were all sequenced from one sample in a study of neurological immune-mediated disorders. TCRdb processed the 5' RACE reads anew with MiXCR; each CDR3 protein has one entry. The table lists about 79,000 distinct CDR3 sequences, roughly an eighth of them singletons. Sequencing was performed on PBMCs. The receptors were gathered from a woman between 45 and 65 years old in good health.

This clonotype came up many times. The junction does not match germline at one end; this may be a read error. V usage is TRBV7-7 and J usage is TRBJ2-2, with 12 positions matching TRBD2. The germline CDR1 and CDR2 sequences are SSHAT and FNYEAQ (reference sequence). The CDR3 covers 16 residues. The CDR3 spells CASSQGLAGLTGELFF. DNA for the CDR3: TGTGCTAGCAGCCAGGGACTAGCGGGCTTGACCGGGGAGCTGTTTTTT. The variable domain in full, completed from reference TRBV7-7 and TRBJ2-2, reads GAGVSQSPRYKVTKRGQDVTLRCDPISSHATLYWYQQALGQGPEFLTYFNYEAQPDKSGLPSDRFSAERPEGSISTLTIQRTEQRDSAMYRCASSQGLAGLTGELFFGEGSRLTVL.

This clonotype was found many times. The rearrangement links TRBV20-1 to TRBJ2-5, with 11 nucleotides matching TRBD1. This CDR3 spans 17 amino acids. Germline assignment: CDR1 DFQATT and CDR2 SNEGSKA (reference sequence). Trimming took 7 bases from V and 2 from J; bases not matched to a gene: 15. The CDR3 loop reads CSVRRTGGDLYQETQYF. In DNA, the CDR3 is TGCAGTGTGCGTCGGACAGGGGGCGATTTGTATCAAGAGACCCAGTACTTC.

This clonotype was found many times. The rearrangement uses TRBV28 and TRBJ2-6; a weak D match, TRBD2 (6 bases). The CDR3 runs to 15 residues. Germline V gene lookup returns CDR1 MDHEN and CDR2 SYDVKM. V was shortened by 7 bases and J by 1 base, with 11 bases between the two germline ends. The CDR3 reads CASIPGGSGANVLTF. The CDR3 region has the DNA TGTGCCAGCATTCCCGGGGGATCTGGGGCCAACGTCCTGACTTTC.

This clonotype was detected ten times or more. CDR3 in DNA: TGTGCCAGCAGCGGGGCCCGAGGACTAGCGGGGGGTGAGCAGTTCTTC. Translated: CASSGARGLAGGEQFF. The genes are TRBV11-3 and TRBJ2-1; 14 bases are shared with TRBD2. This CDR3 comprises 16 residues. Germline CDR1 SGHNT, CDR2 YENEEA. Unmatched junction bases numbered 9, after V lost 5 bases and J lost 9 bases.

The chain combines TRBV29-1 with TRBJ1-5; D call uncertain. Trimming stripped 4 bases from V and 4 bases from J, with 8 bases between. CDR1 and CDR2 (germline): SQVTM, ANQGSEA. The CDR3 length is 12 residues. The CDR3 nucleotides read TGCAGCGTTGGATCGATGAATCAGCCCCAGCATTTT. It is translated as CSVGSMNQPQHF.

This clonotype was seen repeatedly, ten times or more. The V call is TRBV3-1, the J call TRBJ1-4, with D perhaps matching TRBD1 (5 bases). In germline, CDR1 is LGHDT, CDR2 YNNKEL (reference sequence). The V gene lost 4 bases and the J gene lost 1 base, with 10 bases spanning the gap. The CDR3 is made up of 15 amino acids. In nucleotides, the CDR3 is TGTGCCAGCAGCCCTCGACAGCTAACTAATGAAAAACTGTTTTTT. This encodes CASSPRQLTNEKLFF.

This clonotype was observed at least ten times. The V and J genes are TRBV9 and TRBJ1-2; possibly TRBD1 for D (5 bases). This CDR3 is built from 12 residues. Germline-derived CDR1 and CDR2 are SGDLS and YYNGEE. V was pared by 2 bases and J by 8 bases, with 10 bases between. The CDR3 bases are TGTGCCAGCAGCGTCGGGGGGTTCGGCTACACCTTC. It encodes CASSVGGFGYTF.

The genes are TRBV7-2 and TRBJ2-1; 11 bases are a match to TRBD2. Germline V gene data show CDR1 as SGHTA and CDR2 as FQGNSA. This CDR3 has 18 amino acids. V gave up 4 bases and J gave up 5 bases; unmatched junction bases: 13. The CDR3 region has the DNA TGTGCCAGCAGCTCAAAACTCACGATACTAGCGGGGGACAATGAGCAGTTCTTC. As protein: CASSSKLTILAGDNEQFF.

The V call is TRBV18, the J call TRBJ1-1, with D perhaps TRBD1 (6 bases). Germline assignment: CDR1 KGHSH and CDR2 LQKENI. V gave up 8 bases and J gave up 5 bases, with 15 bases separating them. This CDR3 is 13 amino acids long. The CDR3 here is CASHRQEVTEAFF. DNA of the CDR3: TGTGCCAGCCACCGACAGGAGGTTACTGAAGCTTTCTTT.

This clonotype was picked up many times. The V and J genes are TRBV5-6 and TRBJ1-5; the D gene is possibly TRBD1 (5 bases). V was clipped by 3 bases and J by 1 base, with 8 bases between them. CDR1 is SGHDT, CDR2 YYEEEE, per germline. The CDR3 runs 14 residues. DNA of the CDR3: TGTGCCAGCAGCTCTAGACAGAGCAATCAGCCCCAGCATTTT. Its protein is CASSSRQSNQPQHF.

This clonotype occurred many times. The genes are TRBV20-1 and TRBJ2-1; possibly TRBD1 or TRBD2 for D (6 bases each). The CDR3 is 17 residues long. CDR1 and CDR2 from the germline V gene are DFQATT and SNEGSKA (reference sequence). Trimming took off 0 bases at V and 4 bases at J, with 19 bases between the two ends. The CDR3 DNA reads as TGCAGTGCTAGAGAGCCCTTTGGGGGGCTGGTGTACAATGAGCAGTTCTTC. Its translation: CSAREPFGGLVYNEQFF.

There are a few counts of this clonotype. The rearrangement joins TRBV6-5 to TRBJ2-2; TRBD1 aligns across 10 bases. Germline values: CDR1 MNHEY, CDR2 SVGAGI. The CDR3 extends over 16 amino acids. Trimming removed 6 bases from V and 3 bases from J; junction bases left unmatched: 7. CDR3 in DNA: TGTGCCAGCAGACTAACGGGACAGGGGTACACCGGGGAGCTGTTTTTT. Protein: CASRLTGQGYTGELFF.

In its sample, this clonotype was seen many times. The chain has TRBV6-6 and TRBJ2-2; 7 bases align to TRBD2. This CDR3 has 14 amino acids. Germline loops: CDR1 MNHNY, CDR2 SVGAGI (reference sequence). V gave up 10 bases and J gave up 3 bases; unmatched junction bases: 8. The CDR3 protein is CATRWGGDTGELFF. The CDR3 DNA is TGTGCCACCCGGTGGGGGGGGGACACCGGGGAGCTGTTTTTT.